The T cell receptor (beta chain) described here comes from a study of T cells in Graves' hyperthyroidism and ophthalmopathy. Study-wide results and limits: From stable hyperthyroidism, ophthalmopathy was separated by a 13 V-J model.

TCR beta CDR3 sequences were amplified from RNA transcripts. HTBI primers were the set used in a first-round RT-PCR of the TCR CDR3. MiXCR was run by TCRdb on the multiplex PCR reads, yielding one entry per CDR3 protein. The sample contains 300,000 to 450,000 distinct CDR3 sequences, about 12% of which appear only once. Trimming took 4 bases from V and 6 from J, leaving 17 bases between them. The CDR3 spans 14 residues. Germline values: CDR1 DFQATT, CDR2 SNEGSKA (reference sequence). This clonotype was recorded many times. Its antigen remains unknown. No ophthalmopathy progression within 18 months constituted stable Graves' hyperthyroidism. Lactation, pregnancy, other autoimmune disease or uncontrolled infection excluded patients.

The material sequenced was blood. The V gene is TRBV20-1, the J gene TRBJ2-3, with a weak D call TRBD1 (6 bases). The clonotype was recovered from a young woman with Graves' hyperthyroidism. CDR3 amino acids: CSAMSGVVGDTQYF. In nucleotides, the CDR3 is TGCAGTGCTATGTCAGGGGTTGTGGGGGATACGCAGTATTTT.